A single sample is the source of the 5 T cell receptor beta chains below, sequenced in a study of regulatory dendritic cells for organ transplantation. Data came from immunoSEQ multiplex PCR; TCRdb stores just in-frame clones and leaves some out. The sample shows over 25,000 clones, approximately 78% of them seen only once. Input material: naive CD4+ T cells from blood. Subset specified: CD45RA+ naive T cells. All receptors come from a human donor in good health.

The chain joins TRBV5-1 to TRBJ2-5; 11 bases are a match to TRBD2. J was trimmed by 1 base and V by 4 bases; bases with no gene match: 3. This CDR3 comprises 15 residues. Germline values: CDR1 SGHRS, CDR2 YFSETQ. The CDR3 region has the DNA TGCGCCAGCAGCCTAGGGACTAGCGGCCAAGAGACCCAGTACTTC. Protein sequence: CASSLGTSGQETQYF.

V is TRBV28 and J is TRBJ1-1, with TRBD1 identical over 7 bases. CDR3 length: 16 residues. V trimming: 5 bases; J trimming: 2 bases; junction bases outside the gene matches: 11. The germline CDR1 and CDR2 sequences are MDHEN and SYDVKM. In DNA, the CDR3 is TGTGCCAGCAGTACCGGGACAGCCATATTTAACACTGAAGCTTTCTTT. Protein product: CASSTGTAIFNTEAFF.

CDR3 in DNA: TGTGCCAGCAGCCTAGCGGGGGGGAGCACAGATACGCAGTATTTT. This encodes CASSLAGGSTDTQYF. The chain employs TRBV6-6 and TRBJ2-3, with 12 bases matching TRBD2. From germline, CDR1 is MNHNY and CDR2 SVGAGI (reference sequence). J was trimmed by 0 bases and V by 6 bases; bases with no gene match: 1. This CDR3 is 15 amino acids long.

Written as DNA, the CDR3 is TGCGCCAGCAGCCCCCAGGGGCCTGGGGATGAGCAGTTCTTC. It translates to CASSPQGPGDEQFF. This chain connects TRBV5-1 to TRBJ2-1; TRBD1 might be the D (6 bases). The CDR3 loop spans 14 amino acids. Trimming stripped 4 bases from V and 8 bases from J, with 16 bases between. Looked up from germline, CDR1 is SGHRS and CDR2 is YFSETQ. The variable domain in full, with the rest retrieved from reference TRBV5-1 and TRBJ2-1, is KAGVTQTPRYLIKTRGQQVTLSCSPISGHRSVSWYQQTPGQGLQFLFEYFSETQRNKGNFPGRFSGRQFSNSRSEMNVSTLELGDSALYLCASSPQGPGDEQFFGPGTRLTVL.

The chain employs TRBV5-1 and TRBJ1-2, with D hard to call. From germline, CDR1 is SGHRS and CDR2 YFSETQ. This CDR3 contains 14 residues. Trimming cost V 0 bases and J 1 base, with 7 bases left between them. CDR3 residues: CASSLVQDNYGYTF. The CDR3 DNA reads TGCGCCAGCAGCTTGGTCCAGGATAACTATGGCTACACCTTC.